This T cell receptor (beta chain) was recorded in a study of blood T cell repertoires in COVID-19. The overall study: From the United States, Italy and Spain came samples of acute and convalescent COVID-19. PBMCs, B-cell-depleted T cells, or T cells provided the cDNA or gDNA that made up the material.

As processed by the authors: Quantification of nucleated cells was approximated via reference gene primer amplification. Sequenced by immunoSEQ multiplex PCR; TCRdb stores in-frame clones only, minus some. V and J calls and clone size are as listed in that table; D and trimming were resolved from the DNA. The table shows approximately 90,000 clones, with about 80% occurring only once. CDR3 length: 15 amino acids. The germline CDR1 and CDR2 sequences are MNHNS and SASEGT. Between the trimmed V and J ends, which lost 0 bases and 6 bases, there was a span of 14 bases. The sequenced sample was peripheral blood. This sequence joins TRBV6-1 and TRBJ1-2; no firm D call. The sequence was collected from a woman at least 80 years old with acute or convalescent COVID-19. The CDR3 nucleotides read TGTGCCAGCAGTGAAGCAGACGGGTCCTGGCATGGCTACACCTTC. Encoded protein: CASSEADGSWHGYTF.